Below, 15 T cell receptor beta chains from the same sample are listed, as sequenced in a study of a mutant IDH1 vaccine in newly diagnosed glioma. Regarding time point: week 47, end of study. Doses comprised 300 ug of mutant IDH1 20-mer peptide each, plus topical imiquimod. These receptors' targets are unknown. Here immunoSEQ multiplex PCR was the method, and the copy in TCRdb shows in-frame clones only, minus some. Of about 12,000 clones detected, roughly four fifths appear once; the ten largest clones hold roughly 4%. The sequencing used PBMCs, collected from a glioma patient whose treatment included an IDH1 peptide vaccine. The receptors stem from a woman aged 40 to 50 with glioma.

DNA for the CDR3: TGTGCCAGCAGCTTCCGTGGCGGGAGCGTAGAGACCCAGTACTTC. It is translated as CASSFRGGSVETQYF. The genes are TRBV5-5 and TRBJ2-5; the match to TRBD2 covers 7 bases. This CDR3 is 15 amino acids long. CDR1 SGHKS and CDR2 YYEKEE come from the germline V gene (reference sequence). V gave up 2 bases and J gave up 4 bases; unmatched junction bases: 8.

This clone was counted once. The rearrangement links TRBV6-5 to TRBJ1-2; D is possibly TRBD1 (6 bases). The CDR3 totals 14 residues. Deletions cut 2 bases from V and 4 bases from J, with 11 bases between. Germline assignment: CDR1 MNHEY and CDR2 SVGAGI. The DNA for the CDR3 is TGTGCCAGCAGTTACCGCGGAGGGGGCTATGGCTACACCTTC. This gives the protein CASSYRGGGYGYTF.

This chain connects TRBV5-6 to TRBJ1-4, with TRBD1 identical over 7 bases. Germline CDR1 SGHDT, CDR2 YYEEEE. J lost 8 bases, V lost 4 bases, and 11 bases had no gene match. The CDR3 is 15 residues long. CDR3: CASSDTGVQGEKLFF. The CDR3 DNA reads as TGTGCCAGCAGCGATACAGGGGTTCAAGGGGAAAAACTGTTTTTT.

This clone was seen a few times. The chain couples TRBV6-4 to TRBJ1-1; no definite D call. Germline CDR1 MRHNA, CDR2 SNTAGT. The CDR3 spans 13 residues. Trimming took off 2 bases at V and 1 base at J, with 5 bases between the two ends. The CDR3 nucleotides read TGTGCCAGCAGTGACAGGGCGAACACTGAAGCTTTCTTT. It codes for CASSDRANTEAFF.

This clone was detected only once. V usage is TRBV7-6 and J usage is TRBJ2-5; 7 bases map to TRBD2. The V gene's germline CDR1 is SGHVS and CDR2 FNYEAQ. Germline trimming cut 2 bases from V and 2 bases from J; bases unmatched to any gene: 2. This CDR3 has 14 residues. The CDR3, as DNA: TGTGCCAGCAGCTTATCCGGGGGGCAAGAGACCCAGTACTTC. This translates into CASSLSGGQETQYF.

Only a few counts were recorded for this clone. CDR3 nucleotides: TGTGCCAGTACCCCGACAGGGGGCTACGAGCAGTACTTC. It encodes CASTPTGGYEQYF. The genes are TRBV19 and TRBJ2-7; 9 bases match TRBD1. The V gene end was trimmed by 7 bases and the J gene end by 3 bases; junction bases not matched to a gene: 4. Germline V lookup: CDR1 LNHDA, CDR2 SQIVND (reference sequence). The CDR3 loop spans 13 amino acids. The variable domain in full, with the rest retrieved from reference TRBV19 and TRBJ2-7, is DGGITQSPKYLFRKEGQNVTLSCEQNLNHDAMYWYRQDPGQGLRLIYYSQIVNDFQKGDIAEGYSVSREKKESFPLTVTSAQKNPTAFYLCASTPTGGYEQYFGPGTRLTVT.

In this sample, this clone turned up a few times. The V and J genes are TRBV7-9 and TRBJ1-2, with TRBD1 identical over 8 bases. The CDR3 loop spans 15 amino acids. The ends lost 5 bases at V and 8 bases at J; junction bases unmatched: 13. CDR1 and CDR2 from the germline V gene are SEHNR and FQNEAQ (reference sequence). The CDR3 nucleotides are TGTGCCAGCAGCCCAAAACAGGGGGAGGCAACGGGCTACACCTTC. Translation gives CASSPKQGEATGYTF. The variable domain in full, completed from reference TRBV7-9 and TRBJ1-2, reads DTGVSQNPRHKITKRGQNVTFRCDPISEHNRLYWYRQTLGQGPEFLTYFQNEAQLEKSRLLSDRFSAERPKGSFSTLEIQRTEQGDSAMYLCASSPKQGEATGYTFGSGTRLTVV.

The DNA of the CDR3 is TGTGCCAGCAGCCTTGGGGGGGTGGGCTACGAGCAGTACTTC. As protein: CASSLGGVGYEQYF. This rearrangement joins TRBV6-5 to TRBJ2-7, with 7 bases fitting TRBD2. The CDR3 loop spans 14 amino acids. The V gene's germline CDR1 is MNHEY and CDR2 SVGAGI. J lost 3 bases, V lost 6 bases, and 8 bases had no gene match.

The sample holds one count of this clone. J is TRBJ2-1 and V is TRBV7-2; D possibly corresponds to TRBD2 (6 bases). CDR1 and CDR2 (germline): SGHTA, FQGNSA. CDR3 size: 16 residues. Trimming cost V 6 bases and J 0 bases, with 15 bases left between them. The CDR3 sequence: CASSRLGGNSYNEQFF. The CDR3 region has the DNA TGTGCCAGCAGTCGACTAGGAGGGAACTCCTACAATGAGCAGTTCTTC.

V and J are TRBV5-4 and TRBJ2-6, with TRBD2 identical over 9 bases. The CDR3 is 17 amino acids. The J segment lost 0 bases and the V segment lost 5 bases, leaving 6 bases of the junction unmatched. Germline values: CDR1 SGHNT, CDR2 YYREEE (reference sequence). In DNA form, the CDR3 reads TGTGCCAGCAGTGGGCGGGGGGGGGTCTCTGGGGCCAACGTCCTGACTTTC. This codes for CASSGRGGVSGANVLTF. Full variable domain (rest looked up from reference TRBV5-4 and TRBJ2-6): ETGVTQSPTHLIKTRGQQVTLRCSSQSGHNTVSWYQQALGQGPQFIFQYYREEENGRGNFPPRFSGLQFPNYSSELNVNALELDDSALYLCASSGRGGVSGANVLTFGAGSRLTVL.

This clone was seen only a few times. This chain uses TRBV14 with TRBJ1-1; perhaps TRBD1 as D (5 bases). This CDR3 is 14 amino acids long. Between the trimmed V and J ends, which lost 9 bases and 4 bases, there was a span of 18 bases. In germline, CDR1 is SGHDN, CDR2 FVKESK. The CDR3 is CASSGPLIGTEAFF. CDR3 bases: TGTGCCAGTTCGGGACCGCTGATTGGCACTGAAGCTTTCTTT.

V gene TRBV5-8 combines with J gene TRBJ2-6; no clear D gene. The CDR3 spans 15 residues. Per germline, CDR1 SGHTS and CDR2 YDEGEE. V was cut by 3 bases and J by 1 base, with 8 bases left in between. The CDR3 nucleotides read TGTGCCAGCAGCTCCTTAGGGTCTGGGGCCAACGTCCTGACTTTC. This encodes CASSSLGSGANVLTF.

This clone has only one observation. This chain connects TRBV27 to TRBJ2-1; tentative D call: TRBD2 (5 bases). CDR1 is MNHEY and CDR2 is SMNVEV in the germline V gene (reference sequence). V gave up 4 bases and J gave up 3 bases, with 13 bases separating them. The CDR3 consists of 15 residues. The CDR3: CASSSEGVIYNEQFF. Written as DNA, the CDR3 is TGTGCCAGCAGTTCCGAGGGAGTGATCTACAATGAGCAGTTCTTC.

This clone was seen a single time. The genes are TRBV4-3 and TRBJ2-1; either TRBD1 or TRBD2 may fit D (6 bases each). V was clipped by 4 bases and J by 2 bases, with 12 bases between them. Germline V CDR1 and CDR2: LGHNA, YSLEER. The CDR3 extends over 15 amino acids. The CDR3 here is CASSLEGGAYNEQFF. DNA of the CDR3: TGCGCCAGCAGCCTGGAGGGGGGCGCCTACAATGAGCAGTTCTTC.

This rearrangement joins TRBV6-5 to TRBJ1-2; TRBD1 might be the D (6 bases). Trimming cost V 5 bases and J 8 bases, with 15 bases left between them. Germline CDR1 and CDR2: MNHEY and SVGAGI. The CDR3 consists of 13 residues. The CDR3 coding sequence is TGTGCCAGCAGTCCGCGACAGGTCGGGGGCTACACCTTC. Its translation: CASSPRQVGGYTF.